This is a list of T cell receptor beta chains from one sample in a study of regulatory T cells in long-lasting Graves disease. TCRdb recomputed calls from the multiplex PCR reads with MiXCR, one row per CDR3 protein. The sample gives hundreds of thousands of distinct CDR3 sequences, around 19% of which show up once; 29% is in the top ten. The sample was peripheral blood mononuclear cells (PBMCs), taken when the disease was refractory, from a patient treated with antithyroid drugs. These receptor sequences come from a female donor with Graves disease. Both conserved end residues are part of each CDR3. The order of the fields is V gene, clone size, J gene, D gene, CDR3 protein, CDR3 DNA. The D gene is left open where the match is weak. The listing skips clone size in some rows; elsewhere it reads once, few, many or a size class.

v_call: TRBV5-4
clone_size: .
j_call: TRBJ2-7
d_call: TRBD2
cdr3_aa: CASSWTSGSPSYEQYF
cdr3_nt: TGTGCCAGCAGTTGGACTAGCGGGAGCCCCTCCTACGAGCAGTACTTC

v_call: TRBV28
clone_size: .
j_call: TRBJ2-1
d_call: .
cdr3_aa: CASSLRPGSYNEQFF
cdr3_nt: TGTGCCAGCAGCCTCAGGCCTGGCTCCTACAATGAGCAGTTCTTC

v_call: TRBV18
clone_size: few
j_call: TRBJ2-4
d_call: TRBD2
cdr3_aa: CASSPVAGNIQDIQYF
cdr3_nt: TGTGCCAGCTCACCAGTAGCGGGAAACATCCAGGACATTCAGTACTTC

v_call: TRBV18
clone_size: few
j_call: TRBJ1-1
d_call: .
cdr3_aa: CASSPWANAGNTEAFF
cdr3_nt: TGTGCCAGCTCACCCTGGGCGAACGCAGGGAACACTGAAGCTTTCTTT

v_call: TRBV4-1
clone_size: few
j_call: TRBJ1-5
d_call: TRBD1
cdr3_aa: CASSHSIRGRGDSNQPQHF
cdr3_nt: TGCGCCAGCAGCCATTCAATCAGGGGGCGTGGGGATAGCAATCAGCCCCAGCATTTT

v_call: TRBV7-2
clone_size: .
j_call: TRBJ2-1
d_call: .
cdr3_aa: CASSLGSQYNEQFF
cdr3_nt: TGTGCCAGCAGCTTAGGGAGTCAGTACAATGAGCAGTTCTTC

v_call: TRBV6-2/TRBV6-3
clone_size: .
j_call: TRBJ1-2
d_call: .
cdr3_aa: CASSEGVGDYGYTF
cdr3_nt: TGTGCCAGCAGTGAAGGTGTGGGAGACTATGGCTACACCTTC

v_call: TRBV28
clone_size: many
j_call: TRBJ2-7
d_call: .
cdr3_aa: CASTPDNSYEQYF
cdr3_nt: TGTGCCAGCACCCCAGACAACTCCTACGAGCAGTACTTC

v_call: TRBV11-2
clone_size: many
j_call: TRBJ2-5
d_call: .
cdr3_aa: CASSLDGAQETQYF
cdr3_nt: TGTGCCAGCAGCTTAGATGGGGCCCAAGAGACCCAGTACTTC

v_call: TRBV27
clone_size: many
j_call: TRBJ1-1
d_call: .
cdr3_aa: CASSWGVNTEAFF
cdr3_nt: TGTGCCAGCAGCTGGGGGGTCAACACTGAAGCTTTCTTT

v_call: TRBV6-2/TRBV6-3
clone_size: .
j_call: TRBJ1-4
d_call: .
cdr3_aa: CASSEAGVNEKLFF
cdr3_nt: TGTGCCAGCAGTGAAGCTGGAGTAAATGAAAAACTGTTTTTT

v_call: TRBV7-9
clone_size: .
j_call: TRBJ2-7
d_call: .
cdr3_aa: CASSSTGTLYEQYF
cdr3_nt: TGTGCCAGCAGCTCCACCGGGACCCTCTACGAGCAGTACTTC

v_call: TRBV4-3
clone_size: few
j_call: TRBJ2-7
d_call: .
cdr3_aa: CASSQGDGESYEQYF
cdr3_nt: TGCGCCAGCAGCCAAGGGGACGGAGAGTCCTACGAGCAGTACTTC

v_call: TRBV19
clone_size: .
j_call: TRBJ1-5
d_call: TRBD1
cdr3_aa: CASSIDRGQSQPRHF
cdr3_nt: TGTGCCAGTAGTATAGATCGGGGACAGTCCCAGCCCCGGCATTTT

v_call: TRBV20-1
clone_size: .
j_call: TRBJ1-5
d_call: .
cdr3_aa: CSAITGTDSNQPQHF
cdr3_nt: TGCAGTGCTATTACCGGGACGGATAGCAATCAGCCCCAGCATTTT

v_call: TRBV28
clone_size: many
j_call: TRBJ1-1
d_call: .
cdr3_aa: CASSFEGSHTEAFF
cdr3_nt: TGTGCCAGCAGTTTCGAAGGGTCCCACACTGAAGCTTTCTTT

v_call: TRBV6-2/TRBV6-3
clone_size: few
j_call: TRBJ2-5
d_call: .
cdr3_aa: CASSVPGMETQYF
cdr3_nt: TGTGCCAGCAGTGTCCCGGGGATGGAGACCCAGTACTTC

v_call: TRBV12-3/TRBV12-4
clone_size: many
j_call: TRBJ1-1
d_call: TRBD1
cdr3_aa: CASSLGQGGTEAFF
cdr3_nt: TGCGCCAGCAGCTTGGGACAGGGCGGAACTGAAGCTTTCTTT

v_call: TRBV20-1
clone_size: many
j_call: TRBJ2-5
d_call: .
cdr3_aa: CSARTGPQETQYF
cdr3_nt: TGCAGTGCTAGGACAGGCCCCCAAGAGACCCAGTACTTC

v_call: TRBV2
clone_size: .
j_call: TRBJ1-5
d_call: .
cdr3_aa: CASSYRDRNNQPQHF
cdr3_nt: TGTGCCAGCAGTTATCGTGATCGTAACAATCAGCCCCAGCATTTT

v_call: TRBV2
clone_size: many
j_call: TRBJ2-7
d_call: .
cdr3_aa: CASTPLGEQYF
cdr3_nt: TGTGCCAGCACCCCCCTTGGAGAGCAGTACTTC

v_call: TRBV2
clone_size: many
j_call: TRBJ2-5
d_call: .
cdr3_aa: CASSEAFGPGKETQYF
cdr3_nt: TGTGCCAGCAGTGAAGCTTTCGGACCGGGGAAAGAGACCCAGTACTTC

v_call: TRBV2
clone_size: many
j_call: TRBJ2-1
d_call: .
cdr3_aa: CASSPKASEQFF
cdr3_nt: TGTGCCAGCAGTCCTAAAGCGAGTGAGCAGTTCTTC

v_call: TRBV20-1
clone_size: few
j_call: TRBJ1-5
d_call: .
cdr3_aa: CSATPTGRGNQPQHF
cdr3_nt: TGCAGTGCCACACCCACAGGGCGAGGCAATCAGCCCCAGCATTTT

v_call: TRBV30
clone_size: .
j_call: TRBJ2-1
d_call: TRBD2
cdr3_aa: CAWSVKAGNKNEQFF
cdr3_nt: TGTGCCTGGAGTGTGAAAGCGGGAAATAAGAATGAGCAGTTCTTC

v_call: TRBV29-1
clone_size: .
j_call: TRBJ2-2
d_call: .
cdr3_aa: CSVVGATGELFF
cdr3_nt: TGCAGCGTCGTCGGGGCGACCGGGGAGCTGTTTTTT

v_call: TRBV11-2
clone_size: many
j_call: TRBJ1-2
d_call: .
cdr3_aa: CASSLGPGDYGYTF
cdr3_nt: TGTGCCAGCAGCTTAGGACCGGGTGACTATGGCTACACCTTC